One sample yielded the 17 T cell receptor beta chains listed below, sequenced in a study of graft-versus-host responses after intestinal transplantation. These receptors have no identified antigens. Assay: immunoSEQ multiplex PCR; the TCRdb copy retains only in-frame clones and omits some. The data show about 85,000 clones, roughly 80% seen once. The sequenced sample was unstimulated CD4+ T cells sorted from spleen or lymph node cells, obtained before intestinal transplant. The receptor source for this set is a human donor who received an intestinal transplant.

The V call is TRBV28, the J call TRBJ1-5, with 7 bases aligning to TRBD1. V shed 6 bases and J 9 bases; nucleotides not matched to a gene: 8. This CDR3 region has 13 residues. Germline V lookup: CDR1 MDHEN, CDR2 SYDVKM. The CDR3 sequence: CASSLRDSGPQHF. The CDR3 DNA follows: TGTGCCAGCAGCCTCCGGGACAGTGGGCCCCAGCATTTT.

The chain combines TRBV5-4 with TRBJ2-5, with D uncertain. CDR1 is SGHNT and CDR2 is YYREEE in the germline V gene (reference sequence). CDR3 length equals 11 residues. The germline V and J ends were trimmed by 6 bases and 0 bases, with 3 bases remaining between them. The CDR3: CASIYQETQYF. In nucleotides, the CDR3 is TGTGCCAGCATCTACCAAGAGACCCAGTACTTC.

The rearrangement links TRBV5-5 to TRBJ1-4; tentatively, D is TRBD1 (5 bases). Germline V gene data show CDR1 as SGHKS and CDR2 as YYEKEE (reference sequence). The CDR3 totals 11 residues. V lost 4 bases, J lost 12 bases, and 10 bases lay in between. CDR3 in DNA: TGTGCCAGCAGCCGGGGGAGGGAACTGTTTTTT. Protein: CASSRGRELFF.

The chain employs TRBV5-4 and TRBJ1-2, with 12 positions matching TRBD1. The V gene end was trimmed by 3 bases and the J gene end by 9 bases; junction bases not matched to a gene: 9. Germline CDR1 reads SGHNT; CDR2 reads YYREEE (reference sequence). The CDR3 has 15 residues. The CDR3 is CASSWTGTGGVSYTF. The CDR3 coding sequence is TGTGCCAGCAGCTGGACCGGGACAGGGGGCGTAAGCTACACCTTC.

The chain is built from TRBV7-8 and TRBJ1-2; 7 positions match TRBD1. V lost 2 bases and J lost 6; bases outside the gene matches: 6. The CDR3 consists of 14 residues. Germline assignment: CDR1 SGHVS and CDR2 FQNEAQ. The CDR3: CASSLLTGAHGYTF. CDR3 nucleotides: TGTGCCAGCAGCTTATTAACAGGGGCTCATGGCTACACCTTC.

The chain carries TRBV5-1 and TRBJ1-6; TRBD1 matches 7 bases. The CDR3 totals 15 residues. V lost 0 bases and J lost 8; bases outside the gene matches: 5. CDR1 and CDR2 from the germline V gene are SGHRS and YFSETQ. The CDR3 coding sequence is TGCGCCAGCAGCTTGGATGCCAGGGGGGATTCACCCCTCCACTTT. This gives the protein CASSLDARGDSPLHF.

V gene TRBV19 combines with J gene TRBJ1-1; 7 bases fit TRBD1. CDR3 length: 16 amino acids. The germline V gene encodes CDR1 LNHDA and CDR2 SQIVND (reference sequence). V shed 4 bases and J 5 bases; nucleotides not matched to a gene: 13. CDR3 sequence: CASSKDPGGSSTEAFF. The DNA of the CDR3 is TGTGCCAGTAGTAAGGACCCAGGGGGAAGTAGTACTGAAGCTTTCTTT.

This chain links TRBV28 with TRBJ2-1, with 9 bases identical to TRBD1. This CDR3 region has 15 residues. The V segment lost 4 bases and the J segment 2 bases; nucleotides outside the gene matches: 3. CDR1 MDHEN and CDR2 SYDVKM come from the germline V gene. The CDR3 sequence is CASSSGTGTYNEQFF. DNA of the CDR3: TGTGCCAGCAGTTCGGGGACAGGGACCTACAATGAGCAGTTCTTC.

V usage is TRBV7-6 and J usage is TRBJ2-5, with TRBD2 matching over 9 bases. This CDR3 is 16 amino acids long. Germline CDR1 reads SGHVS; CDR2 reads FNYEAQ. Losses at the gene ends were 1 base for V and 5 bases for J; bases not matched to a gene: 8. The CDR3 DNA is TGTGCCAGCAGCTTAGGAACGGGACTAGCTGGGGAGACCCAGTACTTC. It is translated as CASSLGTGLAGETQYF.

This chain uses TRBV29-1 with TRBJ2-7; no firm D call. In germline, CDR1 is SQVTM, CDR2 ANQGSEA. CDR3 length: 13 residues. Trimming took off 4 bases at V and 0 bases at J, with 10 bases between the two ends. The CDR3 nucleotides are TGCAGCGTTGTAAGCGTAAGCTCCTACGAGCAGTACTTC. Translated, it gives CSVVSVSSYEQYF.

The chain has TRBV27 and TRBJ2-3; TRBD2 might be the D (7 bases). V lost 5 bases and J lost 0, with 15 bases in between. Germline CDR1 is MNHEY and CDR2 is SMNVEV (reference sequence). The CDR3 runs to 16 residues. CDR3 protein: CASSEIGGDSTDTQYF. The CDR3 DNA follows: TGTGCCAGCAGTGAGATAGGGGGGGACAGCACAGATACGCAGTATTTT.

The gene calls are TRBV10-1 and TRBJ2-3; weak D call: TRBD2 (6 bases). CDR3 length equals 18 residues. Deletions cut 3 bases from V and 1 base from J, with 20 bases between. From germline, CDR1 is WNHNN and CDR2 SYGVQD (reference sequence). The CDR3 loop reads CASSDKRELYRGTDTQYF. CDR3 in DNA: TGCGCCAGCAGTGACAAACGGGAGCTTTACCGGGGCACAGATACGCAGTATTTT.

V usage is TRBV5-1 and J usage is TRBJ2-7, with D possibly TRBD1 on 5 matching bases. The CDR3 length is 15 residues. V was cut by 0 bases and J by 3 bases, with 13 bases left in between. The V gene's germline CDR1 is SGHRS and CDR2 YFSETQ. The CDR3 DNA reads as TGCGCCAGCAGCTTGGGAGACAGATTTAGCTACGAGCAGTACTTC. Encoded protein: CASSLGDRFSYEQYF.

The CDR3 DNA reads as TGTGCCAGCAGTGGTGTAGTGAACACTGAAGCTTTCTTT. Translating gives CASSGVVNTEAFF. The chain recombines TRBV6-1 with TRBJ1-1; D is unresolved. There are 13 residues in the CDR3. Per the germline V gene, CDR1 is MNHNS and CDR2 is SASEGT. V lost 4 bases and J 0 bases, leaving 6 bases between the germline ends.

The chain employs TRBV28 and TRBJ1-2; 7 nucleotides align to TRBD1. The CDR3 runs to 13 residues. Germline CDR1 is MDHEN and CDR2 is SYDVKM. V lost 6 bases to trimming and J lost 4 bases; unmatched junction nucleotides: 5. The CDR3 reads CASRQGTVYGYTF. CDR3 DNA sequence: TGTGCCAGCAGGCAAGGGACAGTCTATGGCTACACCTTC.

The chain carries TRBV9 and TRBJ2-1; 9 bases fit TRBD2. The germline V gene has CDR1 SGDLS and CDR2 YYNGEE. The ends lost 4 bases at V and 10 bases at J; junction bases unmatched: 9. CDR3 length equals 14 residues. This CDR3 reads CASSPRLAVLEQFF. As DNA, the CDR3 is TGTGCCAGCAGCCCCAGACTAGCGGTACTGGAGCAGTTCTTC.

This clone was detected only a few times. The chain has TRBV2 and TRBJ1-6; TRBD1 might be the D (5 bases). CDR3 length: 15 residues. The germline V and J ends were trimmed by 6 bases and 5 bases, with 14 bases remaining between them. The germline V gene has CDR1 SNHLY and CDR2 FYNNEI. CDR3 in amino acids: CASRRTTGNNSPLHF. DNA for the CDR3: TGTGCCAGCAGGAGGACAACGGGTAATAATTCACCCCTCCACTTT.